Presented here are 17 T cell receptor beta chains from one specimen sequenced in a study of cytomegalovirus exposure and HLA in healthy donors. The PCR had 60 Vbeta and 13 Jbeta primers. Clones were sequenced by immunoSEQ multiplex PCR, and TCRdb holds only the in-frame ones, with some missing. This sample's table reports over 65,000 clones. The material sequenced was PBMCs. The receptors originated from a woman in her twenties or thirties in good health and CMV-seronegative.

The CDR3 DNA reads as TGTGCCAGCAGCTTAGCGAAAAGCGCCGGAGAGACCCAGTACTTC. It is translated as CASSLAKSAGETQYF. The J gene is TRBJ2-5, the V gene TRBV7-2; D gene uncertain. This CDR3 contains 15 residues. Germline V lookup: CDR1 SGHTA, CDR2 FQGNSA. Trimming removed 0 bases from V and 4 bases from J, with 12 bases in between.

The chain carries TRBV19 and TRBJ1-5, with 8 bases that match TRBD1. The CDR3 spans 16 residues. V shed 2 bases and J 6 bases; nucleotides not matched to a gene: 9. Looked up from germline, CDR1 is LNHDA and CDR2 is SQIVND (reference sequence). CDR3 amino acids: CASSISGRGPGQPQHF. Here the CDR3 DNA reads TGTGCCAGTAGTATATCTGGCAGGGGGCCTGGTCAGCCCCAGCATTTT.

The chain couples TRBV7-9 to TRBJ2-1; 9 bases match TRBD1. Per germline, CDR1 SEHNR and CDR2 FQNEAQ (reference sequence). Trimming cost V 4 bases and J 7 bases; bases outside gene matches: 14. The CDR3 runs to 17 residues. The CDR3 region is CASSSLVEWTGANEQFF. The CDR3 bases are TGTGCCAGCAGCTCTCTTGTCGAGTGGACAGGGGCTAATGAGCAGTTCTTC.

The chain couples TRBV6-5 to TRBJ2-2; TRBD2 is a possible D gene (5 bases). CDR1 and CDR2 (germline): MNHEY, SVGAGI. The CDR3 is made up of 14 amino acids. Trimming left V 7 bases short and J 3 bases short, with 12 bases between. The CDR3 bases are TGTGCCAGCAAAACCGAGCGGTACACCGGGGAGCTGTTTTTT. It yields the protein CASKTERYTGELFF.

The genes are TRBV27 and TRBJ2-7; 11 bases are shared with TRBD2. V lost 6 bases, J lost 2 bases, and 6 bases stayed unmatched. CDR3 length: 15 residues. CDR1 is MNHEY and CDR2 is SMNVEV in the germline V gene (reference sequence). In nucleotides, the CDR3 is TGTGCCAGCAGACCAACTAGCGGGGGAACCTACGAGCAGTACTTC. The encoded protein is CASRPTSGGTYEQYF.

The chain employs TRBV4-1 and TRBJ1-5; possible D gene TRBD1, 6 bases. Germline CDR1 is MGHRA and CDR2 is YSYEKL. Trimming pared 5 bases from V and 1 base from J, leaving 12 bases between. This CDR3 region has 15 residues. CDR3 loop: CASSRTASSNQPQHF. The CDR3 nucleotides read TGCGCCAGCAGCAGGACAGCTAGCAGCAATCAGCCCCAGCATTTT.

The chain has TRBV28 and TRBJ2-7; 8 bases are shared with TRBD1. With 8 bases clipped from V and 6 bases from J, the junction kept 9 bases outside the gene matches. The CDR3 has 13 amino acids. The germline V gene encodes CDR1 MDHEN and CDR2 SYDVKM. The CDR3 loop is CASGRQGSAEQYF. CDR3 DNA sequence: TGTGCCAGCGGCCGACAGGGGTCTGCCGAGCAGTACTTC.

This chain uses TRBV29-1 with TRBJ1-1; TRBD1 agrees at 9 bases. Trimming removed 6 bases from V and 5 bases from J; junction bases left unmatched: 7. The CDR3 extends over 13 amino acids. Germline V gives CDR1 SQVTM, CDR2 ANQGSEA. The CDR3 loop is CSVVGQGMTEAFF. CDR3 sequence (DNA): TGCAGCGTAGTGGGACAGGGTATGACTGAAGCTTTCTTT.

This chain connects TRBV14 to TRBJ2-7, with 9 bases lining up with TRBD1. V gave up 8 bases and J gave up 1 base; unmatched junction bases: 9. From germline, CDR1 is SGHDN and CDR2 FVKESK. The CDR3 is 15 amino acids. CDR3 nucleotides: TGTGCCAGCTTATTCTCGGACAGGGGATCCTACGAGCAGTACTTC. Protein sequence: CASLFSDRGSYEQYF.

The chain is built from TRBV15 and TRBJ2-1; D possibly corresponds to TRBD1 (5 bases). CDR1 and CDR2 from the germline V gene are LNHNV and YYDKDF (reference sequence). The CDR3 loop spans 15 amino acids. V was cut by 3 bases and J by 1 base, with 10 bases left in between. The chain's CDR3 is CATSRGQGSYNEQFF. As DNA, the CDR3 is TGTGCCACCAGCAGGGGGCAAGGATCCTACAATGAGCAGTTCTTC.

The V gene is TRBV25-1, the J gene TRBJ1-1; maybe TRBD1 (5 bases). V was cut by 3 bases and J by 2 bases, with 19 bases left in between. Germline V lookup: CDR1 MGHDK, CDR2 SYGVNS. There are 17 residues in the CDR3. The CDR3 coding sequence is TGTGCCAGCAGTGACACGTGGGGGGGGGAGAGTAACACTGAAGCTTTCTTT. Amino acid sequence: CASSDTWGGESNTEAFF.

The chain couples TRBV19 to TRBJ1-4, with 12 positions matching TRBD1. Germline V lookup: CDR1 LNHDA, CDR2 SQIVND (reference sequence). The CDR3 extends over 18 amino acids. The J segment lost 5 bases and the V segment lost 4 bases, leaving 11 bases of the junction unmatched. The CDR3 protein is CASSTGTGGGRKNEKLFF. The CDR3 region has the DNA TGTGCCAGTAGTACCGGGACAGGGGGCGGTAGGAAGAATGAAAAACTGTTTTTT.

The CDR3 DNA is TGTGCCAGCAGTTCGGACAGGGGGATGAACACTGAAGCTTTCTTT. It is translated as CASSSDRGMNTEAFF. The V gene is TRBV11-2, the J gene TRBJ1-1; 10 bases are shared with TRBD1. Germline V gene lookup returns CDR1 SGHAT and CDR2 FQNNGV. The length of the CDR3 is 15 residues. V dropped 6 bases and J dropped 0; count of bases not matched to a gene: 4.

This sequence joins TRBV19 and TRBJ2-1; TRBD2 aligns across 13 bases. Germline V gene lookup returns CDR1 LNHDA and CDR2 SQIVND (reference sequence). This CDR3 contains 15 residues. After removal of 5 bases from V and 6 bases from J, the junction contained 4 bases not matched to a gene. The CDR3 sequence: CASSVLAGGTNEQFF. CDR3 in DNA: TGTGCCAGTAGTGTACTAGCGGGAGGGACCAATGAGCAGTTCTTC.

The chain is built from TRBV5-6 and TRBJ2-7; D may be TRBD2 (5 bases). CDR3 length equals 14 residues. Deletions cut 0 bases from V and 5 bases from J, with 12 bases between. Germline V gene sequence: CDR1 SGHDT, CDR2 YYEEEE. In DNA form, the CDR3 reads TGTGCCAGCAGCTTGGCTTGGACCGGGAACGAGCAGTACTTC. As protein: CASSLAWTGNEQYF.

The CDR3 region has the DNA TGCGCCAGCTTTAGCGGGAGTTACAATGAGCAGTTCTTC. The encoded protein is CASFSGSYNEQFF. This chain uses TRBV10-1 with TRBJ2-1, with 9 bases matching TRBD2. Losses at the gene ends were 8 bases for V and 4 bases for J; bases not matched to a gene: 3. Germline assignment: CDR1 WNHNN and CDR2 SYGVQD (reference sequence). The CDR3 runs 13 residues.

V usage is TRBV6-5 and J usage is TRBJ1-2, with TRBD1 matching over 7 bases. V shed 7 bases, J shed 2 bases, and the junction held 7 bases outside the gene matches. This CDR3 has 14 residues. Germline CDR1 MNHEY, CDR2 SVGAGI. The CDR3, as DNA: TGTGCCAGCACCAAGGGGGCAGGGAACTATGGCTACACCTTC. Its protein product is CASTKGAGNYGYTF.